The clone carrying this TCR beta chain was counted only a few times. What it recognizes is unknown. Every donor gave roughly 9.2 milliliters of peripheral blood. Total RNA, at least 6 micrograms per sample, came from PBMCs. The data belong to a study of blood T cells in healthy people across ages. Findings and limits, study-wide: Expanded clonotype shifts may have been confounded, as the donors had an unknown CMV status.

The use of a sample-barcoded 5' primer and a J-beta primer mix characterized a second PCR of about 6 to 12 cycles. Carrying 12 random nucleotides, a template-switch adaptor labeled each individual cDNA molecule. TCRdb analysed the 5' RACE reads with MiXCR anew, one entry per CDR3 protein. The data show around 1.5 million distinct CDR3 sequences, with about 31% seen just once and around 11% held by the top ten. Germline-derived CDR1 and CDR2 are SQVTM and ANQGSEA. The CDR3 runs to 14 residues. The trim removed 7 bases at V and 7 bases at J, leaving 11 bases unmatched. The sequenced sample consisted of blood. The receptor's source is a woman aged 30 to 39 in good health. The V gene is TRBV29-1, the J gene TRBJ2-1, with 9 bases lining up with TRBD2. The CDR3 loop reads CSATTGTSINEQFF. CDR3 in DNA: TGCAGCGCCACTACCGGGACTAGCATAAATGAGCAGTTCTTC.